What follows are 26 T cell receptor beta chains derived from one specimen sequenced in a study of graft-versus-host responses after intestinal transplantation. Clones were read by immunoSEQ multiplex PCR, and TCRdb kept only the in-frame ones, dropping some. The sample contains approximately 24,000 clones, approximately 85% of which appear only once. Sequencing used PBMCs, obtained 463 days after intestinal transplant. The receptors were gathered from a human patient who received an intestinal transplant, so some T cells may come from the graft donor.

The V call is TRBV16, the J call TRBJ2-1; D is perhaps TRBD2 (6 bases). CDR1 KGHSY and CDR2 FQNENV come from the germline V gene. Trimming stripped 3 bases from V and 5 bases from J, with 20 bases between. The CDR3 consists of 17 residues. The CDR3: CASSHLGLASENNEQFF. CDR3 DNA: TGTGCCAGCAGCCATCTGGGGCTCGCTAGCGAAAACAATGAGCAGTTCTTC.

The gene calls are TRBV6-5 and TRBJ2-7, with TRBD1 as a possible D gene (5 bases). The V gene lost 0 bases and the J gene lost 6 bases, with 9 bases spanning the gap. This CDR3 region has 13 residues. The germline V gene encodes CDR1 MNHEY and CDR2 SVGAGI. CDR3 in DNA: TGTGCCAGCAGTTACTCCCCAGGGCGCGAGCAGTACTTC. Amino acids: CASSYSPGREQYF.

The rearrangement links TRBV28 to TRBJ2-7, with 7 positions matching TRBD1. Germline trimming cut 5 bases from V and 2 bases from J; bases unmatched to any gene: 6. The CDR3 spans 14 residues. The germline CDR1 and CDR2 sequences are MDHEN and SYDVKM. CDR3 sequence: CASSPGQNPYEQYF. The CDR3, as DNA: TGTGCCAGCAGTCCGGGACAGAATCCCTACGAGCAGTACTTC.

The V call is TRBV6-5, the J call TRBJ2-1; D uncertain. Trimming pared 5 bases from V and 7 bases from J, leaving 12 bases between. Germline V lookup: CDR1 MNHEY, CDR2 SVGAGI. This CDR3 has 13 amino acids. The CDR3 loop reads CASSPGFNNEQFF. DNA of the CDR3: TGTGCCAGCAGTCCAGGCTTCAATAATGAGCAGTTCTTC.

This clone was recorded a few times. The chain joins TRBV6-1 to TRBJ1-1, with D possibly matching TRBD1 (5 bases). Germline values: CDR1 MNHNS, CDR2 SASEGT. The V end lost 7 bases, the J end lost 1 base, and 19 bases lay between the germline ends. The CDR3 spans 16 residues. In nucleotides, the CDR3 is TGTGCCAGCACTGATGGGGGGGGAGGGAAGAACACTGAAGCTTTCTTT. This sequence encodes CASTDGGGGKNTEAFF.

This CDR3 is CASSAERDSYEQYF. DNA of the CDR3: TGTGCCAGCTCCGCGGAGCGGGACTCCTACGAGCAGTACTTC. The chain combines TRBV6-1 with TRBJ2-7, with 7 bases matching TRBD2. Losses at the gene ends were 8 bases for V and 0 bases for J; bases not matched to a gene: 7. Germline-derived CDR1 and CDR2 are MNHNS and SASEGT. The CDR3 consists of 14 residues.

The CDR3 DNA sequence: TGTGCCAGCAGCTTAGCAGGGGCCTACGAGCAGTACTTC. Translation gives CASSLAGAYEQYF. J is TRBJ2-7 and V is TRBV7-6, with D possibly being TRBD1 (5 bases). Trimming took off 0 bases at V and 2 bases at J, with 5 bases between the two ends. The CDR3 is 13 amino acids. Per the germline V gene, CDR1 is SGHVS and CDR2 is FNYEAQ.

V usage is TRBV7-3 and J usage is TRBJ2-7; D is possibly TRBD1 (5 bases). Germline V lookup: CDR1 SGHTA, CDR2 FQGTGA. This CDR3 has 13 amino acids. Trimming took 5 bases from V and 6 from J, leaving 14 bases between them. CDR3 nucleotides: TGTGCCAGCAGCAAGTTCCTAGGGGCCGAGCAGTACTTC. Translation: CASSKFLGAEQYF.

This clone appeared a single time. This chain joins TRBV5-8 and TRBJ2-7, with D possibly being TRBD2 (5 bases). Trimming shortened V by 2 bases and J by 7 bases, and 28 bases separated the two germline ends. The CDR3 runs 18 residues. The V gene's germline CDR1 is SGHTS and CDR2 YDEGEE. The CDR3 reads CASSFALTIPPGYEEQYF. The CDR3 bases are TGTGCCAGCAGCTTTGCCCTCACGATCCCCCCGGGGTATGAAGAGCAGTACTTC.

The rearrangement joins TRBV29-1 to TRBJ2-3; either TRBD1 or TRBD2 may fit D (5 bases each). The CDR3 runs 12 residues. The ends were cut back, 7 bases at V and 6 bases at J, with 14 bases in the middle. Germline-derived CDR1 and CDR2 are SQVTM and ANQGSEA. DNA for the CDR3: TGCAGCGGCCGGGACGCCTGGGATACGCAGTATTTT. This sequence encodes CSGRDAWDTQYF.

This clone was observed once. The rearrangement links TRBV5-4 to TRBJ2-5; D could derive from TRBD1 or TRBD2 (5 bases each). Germline V lookup: CDR1 SGHNT, CDR2 YYREEE (reference sequence). This CDR3 is built from 15 residues. V shed 3 bases and J shed 3 bases, with 15 bases lying between them. CDR3 DNA sequence: TGTGCCAGCAGCTCCGACAGCGGAAGAAAAGAGACCCAGTACTTC. This translates into CASSSDSGRKETQYF.

The rearrangement links TRBV5-1 to TRBJ1-5; a possible D gene is TRBD1 (5 bases). The CDR3 is 13 amino acids. V was trimmed by 1 base and J by 5 bases, leaving 7 bases between them. Germline CDR1 SGHRS, CDR2 YFSETQ. Here the CDR3 DNA reads TGCGCCAGCAGCTTGCGGGGGGATCAGCCCCAGCATTTT. Translated: CASSLRGDQPQHF.

The chain employs TRBV30 and TRBJ2-1; D is undetermined. The ends were cut back, 3 bases at V and 6 bases at J, with 12 bases in the middle. CDR1 GTSNPN and CDR2 SVGIG come from the germline V gene (reference sequence). The CDR3 has 13 amino acids. The CDR3 reads CAWSVARFNEQFF. The CDR3 DNA reads as TGTGCCTGGAGCGTTGCCAGATTCAATGAGCAGTTCTTC.

The V gene is TRBV9, the J gene TRBJ2-7; 8 bases line up with TRBD2. Germline CDR1 is SGDLS and CDR2 is YYNGEE. The CDR3 sequence is 16 residues long. The ends lost 1 base at V and 5 bases at J; junction bases unmatched: 11. The CDR3 spells CASSVLDSGLVNEQYF. In DNA, the CDR3 is TGTGCCAGCAGCGTACTTGACTCGGGACTAGTCAACGAGCAGTACTTC.

This chain connects TRBV5-1 to TRBJ2-7; TRBD1 is a possible D gene (6 bases). Germline CDR1 reads SGHRS; CDR2 reads YFSETQ. V dropped 6 bases and J dropped 0 bases, with 10 bases sitting between them. The CDR3 has 13 amino acids. CDR3 protein: CASTRDNSYEQYF. The DNA for the CDR3 is TGCGCCAGCACCCGGGACAACTCCTACGAGCAGTACTTC.

This clone has a handful of counts. The chain couples TRBV6-1 to TRBJ2-3, with D perhaps given as TRBD1 or TRBD2 (5 bases each). Trimming took 2 bases from V and 9 from J, leaving 12 bases between them. CDR1 MNHNS and CDR2 SASEGT come from the germline V gene. The CDR3 sequence is 13 residues long. CDR3 amino acids: CASSENWGLTQYF. The CDR3 DNA is TGTGCCAGCAGTGAAAATTGGGGGTTGACGCAGTATTTT.

This clone has a single count. This chain uses TRBV28 with TRBJ2-4; 7 bases map to TRBD1. Germline V lookup: CDR1 MDHEN, CDR2 SYDVKM. J lost 4 bases, V lost 4 bases, and 7 bases had no gene match. CDR3 length: 15 residues. The CDR3 here is CASSSHRGRKNIQYF. For the CDR3, the DNA is TGTGCCAGCAGTTCCCACAGGGGCAGGAAAAACATTCAGTACTTC.

The V and J genes are TRBV5-4 and TRBJ2-7, with TRBD2 as a possible D gene (5 bases). CDR1 is SGHNT and CDR2 is YYREEE in the germline V gene (reference sequence). Trimming shortened V by 3 bases and J by 4 bases, and 14 bases separated the two germline ends. The CDR3 spans 14 residues. The DNA of the CDR3 is TGTGCCAGCAGCTCTGGACCGGGCGGGTACGAGCAGTACTTC. Amino acids: CASSSGPGGYEQYF.

The chain couples TRBV25-1 to TRBJ2-3; D is perhaps TRBD2 (5 bases). The CDR3 loop spans 14 amino acids. The V and J ends lost 5 bases and 1 base respectively, with 10 bases between them. Germline loops: CDR1 MGHDK, CDR2 SYGVNS. Written as DNA, the CDR3 is TGTGCCAGCAGTTTCTGGGGAGGCACAGATACGCAGTATTTT. This gives the protein CASSFWGGTDTQYF.

The chain carries TRBV4-1 and TRBJ2-5; tentatively, D is TRBD1 (6 bases). CDR3 size: 13 residues. V dropped 4 bases and J dropped 5 bases, with 11 bases sitting between them. The germline CDR1 and CDR2 sequences are MGHRA and YSYEKL. The CDR3, as DNA: TGCGCCAGCAGCCCCAACAGGGCCGAGACCCAGTACTTC. Translating gives CASSPNRAETQYF.

The chain has TRBV15 and TRBJ2-6; D remains ambiguous. CDR1 and CDR2 from the germline V gene are LNHNV and YYDKDF (reference sequence). The CDR3 has 14 amino acids. V dropped 4 bases and J dropped 0 bases, with 4 bases sitting between them. CDR3 nucleotides: TGTGCCACCAGCACAGACTCTGGGGCCAACGTCCTGACTTTC. This gives the protein CATSTDSGANVLTF. Full variable domain (outside the CDR3, taken from reference TRBV15 and TRBJ2-6): DAMVIQNPRYQVTQFGKPVTLSCSQTLNHNVMYWYQQKSSQAPKLLFHYYDKDFNNEADTPDNFQSRRPNTSFCFLDIRSPGLGDTAMYLCATSTDSGANVLTFGAGSRLTVL.

The rearrangement joins TRBV25-1 to TRBJ2-1; D might be TRBD1 or TRBD2, each matching 5 bases. V lost 5 bases, J lost 3 bases, and 17 bases lay in between. CDR1 and CDR2 from the germline V gene are MGHDK and SYGVNS. This CDR3 comprises 16 residues. The CDR3 spells CASSFSGTYIYNEQFF. The CDR3 bases are TGTGCCAGCAGTTTCTCCGGGACCTATATCTACAATGAGCAGTTCTTC.

V and J are TRBV5-1 and TRBJ1-1; D ambiguous. Germline CDR1 is SGHRS and CDR2 is YFSETQ. CDR3 length: 13 amino acids. The V gene lost 0 bases and the J gene lost 3 bases, with 6 bases spanning the gap. DNA of the CDR3: TGCGCCAGCAGCTTGGCGGCGTACACTGAAGCTTTCTTT. Its protein is CASSLAAYTEAFF.

V usage is TRBV7-3 and J usage is TRBJ2-1; 7 bases are a match to TRBD2. The CDR3 has 15 residues. Looked up from germline, CDR1 is SGHTA and CDR2 is FQGTGA. V shed 2 bases and J 0 bases; nucleotides not matched to a gene: 1. The CDR3 bases are TGTGCCAGCAGCTTAGGCGGGGGCTCCTACAATGAGCAGTTCTTC. Translation gives CASSLGGGSYNEQFF.

The chain employs TRBV14 and TRBJ2-7; either TRBD1 or TRBD2 may supply D (5 bases each). The CDR3 consists of 13 residues. Trimming shortened V by 1 base and J by 6 bases, and 10 bases separated the two germline ends. The germline V gene encodes CDR1 SGHDN and CDR2 FVKESK. In DNA, the CDR3 is TGTGCCAGCAGCCAAGTGTGGGGGAGCGAGCAGTACTTC. Protein: CASSQVWGSEQYF.

In this sample, this clone turned up a few times. V usage is TRBV6-5 and J usage is TRBJ2-7; 7 nucleotides match TRBD1. With 2 bases clipped from V and 6 bases from J, the junction kept 7 bases outside the gene matches. The germline V gene has CDR1 MNHEY and CDR2 SVGAGI. This CDR3 has 14 amino acids. CDR3 DNA sequence: TGTGCCAGCAGTTACCCGACAGGGCATGGCGAGCAGTACTTC. This translates into CASSYPTGHGEQYF.